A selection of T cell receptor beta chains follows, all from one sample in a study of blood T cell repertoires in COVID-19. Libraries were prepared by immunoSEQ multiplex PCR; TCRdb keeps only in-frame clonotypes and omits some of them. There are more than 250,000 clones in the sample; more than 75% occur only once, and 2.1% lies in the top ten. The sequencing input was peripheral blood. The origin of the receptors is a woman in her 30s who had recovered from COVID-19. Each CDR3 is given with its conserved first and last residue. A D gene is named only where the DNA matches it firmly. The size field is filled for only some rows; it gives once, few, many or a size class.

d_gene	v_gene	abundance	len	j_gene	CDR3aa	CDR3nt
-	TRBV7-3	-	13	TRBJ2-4	CASSTGAKNIQYF	TGTGCCAGCAGCACAGGCGCCAAAAACATTCAGTACTTC
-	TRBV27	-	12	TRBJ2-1	CASSPDSSEQFF	TGTGCCAGCAGTCCGGACTCGAGTGAGCAGTTCTTC
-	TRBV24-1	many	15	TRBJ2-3	CATSDLQDSTDTQYF	TGTGCCACCAGTGATTTACAGGATAGCACAGATACGCAGTATTTT
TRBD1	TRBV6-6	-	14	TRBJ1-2	CASSQRTGKDGYTF	TGTGCCAGCAGTCAACGGACAGGGAAGGATGGCTACACCTTC
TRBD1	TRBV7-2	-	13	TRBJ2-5	CASSLYRGETQYF	TGTGCCAGCAGCCTCTACAGGGGAGAGACCCAGTACTTC
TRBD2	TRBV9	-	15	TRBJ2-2	CASSGTSGNAGELFF	TGTGCCAGCAGCGGGACTAGCGGGAACGCCGGGGAGCTGTTTTTT
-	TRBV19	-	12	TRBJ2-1	CASSPAGSEQFF	TGTGCCAGTAGCCCCGCGGGCAGTGAGCAGTTCTTC
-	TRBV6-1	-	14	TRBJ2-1	CASSEGTAYNEQFF	TGTGCCAGCAGTGAAGGGACAGCCTACAATGAGCAGTTCTTC
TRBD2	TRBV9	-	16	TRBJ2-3	CASSVYSGGTTDTQYF	TGTGCCAGCAGCGTATATAGCGGGGGCACCACAGATACGCAGTATTTT
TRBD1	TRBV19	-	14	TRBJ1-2	CASRTGTDPYGYTF	TGTGCCAGTAGAACGGGGACAGATCCCTATGGCTACACCTTC
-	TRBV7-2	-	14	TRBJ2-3	CASSFWTATDTQYF	TGTGCCAGCAGCTTTTGGACAGCCACAGATACGCAGTATTTT
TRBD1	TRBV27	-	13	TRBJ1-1	CASSDRASTEAFF	TGTGCCAGCTCGGACAGGGCGAGCACTGAAGCTTTCTTT
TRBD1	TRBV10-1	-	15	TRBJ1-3	CASSESDRVGNTIYF	TGCGCCAGCAGTGAGTCGGACAGGGTTGGAAACACCATATATTTT
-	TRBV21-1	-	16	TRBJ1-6	CASSPVRWKDNSPLHF	TGTGCCAGCAGCCCGGTGCGGTGGAAGGATAATTCACCCCTCCACTTT
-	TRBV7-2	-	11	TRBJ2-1	CARPHLNEQFF	TGTGCCAGGCCCCACCTAAATGAGCAGTTCTTC
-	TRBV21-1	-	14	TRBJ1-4	CASSRGQGGEKLFF	TGTGCCAGCAGCAGAGGACAGGGGGGGGAAAAACTGTTTTTT
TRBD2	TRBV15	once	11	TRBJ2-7	CATSRGGEQYF	TGTGCCACCAGCAGGGGAGGGGAGCAGTACTTC
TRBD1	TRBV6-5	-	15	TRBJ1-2	CASSYVRGLGYGYTF	TGTGCCAGCAGTTATGTCAGGGGGCTGGGCTATGGCTACACCTTC
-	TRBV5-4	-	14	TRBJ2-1	CASSLGLGFHEQFF	TGTGCCAGCAGCTTGGGACTAGGCTTCCATGAGCAGTTCTTC
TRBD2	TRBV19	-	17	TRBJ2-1	CASSPGTSGSRGNEQFF	TGTGCCAGTAGCCCCGGGACTAGCGGGAGTAGAGGCAATGAGCAGTTCTTC
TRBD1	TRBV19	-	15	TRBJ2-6	CASGTGYSGVNVLTF	TGTGCCAGTGGGACAGGGTACTCTGGGGTCAACGTCCTGACTTTC
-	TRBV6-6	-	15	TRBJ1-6	CASSYSRDIFSPLHF	TGTGCCAGCAGTTACTCGAGGGACATCTTTTCACCCCTCCACTTT
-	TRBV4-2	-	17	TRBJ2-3	CASSQDSIGGGTDTQYF	TGTGCCAGCAGCCAAGATTCAATTGGTGGAGGCACAGATACGCAGTATTTT
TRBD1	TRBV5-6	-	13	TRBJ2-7	CASSLGQGASCDF	TGTGCCAGCAGCTTGGGACAGGGGGCGAGTTGCGACTTC
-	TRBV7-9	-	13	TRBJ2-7	CASSPGVTYEQYF	TGTGCCAGCAGCCCAGGGGTTACCTACGAGCAGTACTTC
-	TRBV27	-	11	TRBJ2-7	CASSFIYEQYF	TGTGCCAGCAGTTTTATCTACGAGCAGTACTTC
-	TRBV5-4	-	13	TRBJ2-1	CASSLGAPNEQFF	TGTGCCAGCAGCTTGGGTGCGCCAAATGAGCAGTTCTTC
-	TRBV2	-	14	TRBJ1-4	CASSRDTLNEKLFF	TGTGCCAGCAGCCGGGACACCCTTAATGAAAAACTGTTTTTT
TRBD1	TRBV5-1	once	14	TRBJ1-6	CASSRSGQGEPLHF	TGCGCCAGCAGTCGTAGTGGACAGGGAGAACCCCTCCACTTT
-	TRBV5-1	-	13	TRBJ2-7	CASSSTGSYEQYF	TGCGCCAGCAGCAGTACAGGGTCCTACGAGCAGTACTTC
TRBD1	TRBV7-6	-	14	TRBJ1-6	CASSSGQGNSPLHF	TGTGCCAGCAGTTCCGGACAGGGAAATTCACCCCTCCACTTT
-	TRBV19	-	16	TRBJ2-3	CASSTLLDYFTDTQYF	TGTGCCAGTAGTACCCTCCTGGACTACTTCACAGATACGCAGTATTTT
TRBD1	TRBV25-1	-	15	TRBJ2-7	CASSAEMTGGYEQYF	TGTGCCAGCAGTGCCGAAATGACAGGGGGCTACGAGCAGTACTTC
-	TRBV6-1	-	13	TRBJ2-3	CATHSQGGDTQYF	TGTGCCACCCATTCCCAGGGTGGAGATACGCAGTATTTT
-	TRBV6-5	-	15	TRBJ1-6	CASRRGKGEGSPLHF	TGTGCCAGCAGACGAGGCAAGGGGGAAGGTTCACCCCTCCACTTT
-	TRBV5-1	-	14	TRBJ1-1	CASSPHNRATEAFF	TGCGCCAGCAGCCCGCACAACAGGGCCACTGAAGCTTTCTTT
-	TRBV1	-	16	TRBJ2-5	CTSSQDSAAGGETQYF	TGCACCAGCAGCCAAGATTCGGCGGCGGGGGGGGAGACCCAGTACTTC
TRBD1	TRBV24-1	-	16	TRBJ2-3	CATSDPGQGPADTQYF	TGTGCCACCAGTGACCCGGGACAGGGACCCGCAGATACGCAGTATTTT
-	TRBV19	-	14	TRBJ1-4	CASSIQGFSEKLFF	TGTGCCAGTAGTATACAGGGTTTCAGTGAAAAACTGTTTTTT
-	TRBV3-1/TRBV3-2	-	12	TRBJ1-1	CASSQVNRVAFF	TGTGCCAGCAGCCAAGTAAACAGGGTGGCTTTCTTT
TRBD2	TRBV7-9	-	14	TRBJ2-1	CASSSLAGAAEQFF	TGTGCCAGCAGCTCATTAGCGGGAGCCGCCGAGCAGTTCTTC
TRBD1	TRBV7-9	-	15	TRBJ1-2	CASSAQETYRGGYTF	TGTGCCAGCAGCGCGCAAGAAACCTACAGGGGTGGCTACACCTTC
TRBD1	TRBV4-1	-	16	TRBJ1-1	CASSYGTGGENTEAFF	TGCGCCAGCAGCTACGGGACAGGGGGTGAGAACACTGAAGCTTTCTTT
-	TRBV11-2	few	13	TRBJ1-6	CASSSQGNSPLHF	TGTGCCAGCAGCTCCCAGGGGAATTCACCCCTCCACTTT
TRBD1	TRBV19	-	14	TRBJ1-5	CASSQDRGNQPQHF	TGTGCCAGTAGTCAAGACAGGGGCAATCAGCCCCAGCATTTT
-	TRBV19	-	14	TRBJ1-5	CAIREGVYGQPQHF	TGTGCCATCAGAGAGGGGGTTTATGGTCAGCCCCAGCATTTT
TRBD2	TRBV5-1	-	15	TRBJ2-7	CASSFRLAGDHEQYF	TGCGCCAGCAGCTTCCGACTAGCGGGAGATCACGAGCAGTACTTC
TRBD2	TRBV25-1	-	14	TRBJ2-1	CASSVSGAINEQFF	TGTGCCAGCAGTGTAAGCGGGGCCATCAATGAGCAGTTCTTC
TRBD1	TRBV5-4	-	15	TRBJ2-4	CASSLDPGQKNIQYF	TGTGCCAGCAGCTTGGATCCGGGACAGAAAAACATTCAGTACTTC
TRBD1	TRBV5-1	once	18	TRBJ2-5	CASSVSPGQGPEQETQYF	TGCGCCAGCAGCGTGAGCCCGGGACAGGGGCCCGAGCAAGAGACCCAGTACTTC
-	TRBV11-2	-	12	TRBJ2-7	CASSLQISEQYF	TGTGCCAGCAGCTTACAGATTTCTGAGCAGTACTTC
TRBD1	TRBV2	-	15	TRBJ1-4	CASSGQGLSNEKLFF	TGTGCCAGCTCGGGACAGGGGCTCTCTAATGAAAAACTGTTTTTT
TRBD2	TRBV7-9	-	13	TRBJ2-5	CASSHAGRETQYF	TGTGCCAGCAGCCACGCCGGGAGGGAGACCCAGTACTTC
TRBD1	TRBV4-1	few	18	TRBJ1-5	CASSQVGTGAYSNQPQHF	TGCGCCAGCAGCCAGGTCGGGACAGGGGCTTATAGCAATCAGCCCCAGCATTTT
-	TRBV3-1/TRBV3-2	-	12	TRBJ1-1	CASSPGGTEAFF	TGTGCCAGCAGCCCAGGAGGGACTGAAGCTTTCTTT
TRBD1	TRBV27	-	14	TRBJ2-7	CASSLGTGSGEQYF	TGTGCCAGCAGTTTGGGGACAGGCTCGGGGGAGCAGTACTTC
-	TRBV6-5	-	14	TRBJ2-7	CASSYSRAKYEQYF	TGTGCCAGCAGTTACTCGCGGGCGAAGTACGAGCAGTACTTC